What follows describes a single T cell receptor (beta chain). Antigen: not known. The germline V and J ends were trimmed by 1 base and 4 bases, with 13 bases remaining between them. The CDR3 extends over 15 amino acids. Germline CDR1 SNHLY, CDR2 FYNNEI. This entry is derived from a study of cytomegalovirus exposure and HLA in healthy donors. Study results and caveats: The investigators catalogued some 150 TCR beta chains as cytomegalovirus-associated. Across donors, presence/absence analyses took sequencing depth to be roughly uniform. CMV serostatus was the only immune exposure information that was available.

In the PCR, 60 Vbeta and 13 Jbeta primers were used. Sequencing was performed with immunoSEQ multiplex PCR; in TCRdb, only in-frame clones are kept and a portion is missing. The table includes some 130,000 clones, 76% detected once. The V call is TRBV2, the J call TRBJ1-1; perhaps TRBD1 as D (6 bases). The receptor's source is a man in his forties or fifties in good health and CMV-seronegative. Sequencing used PBMCs. The CDR3 sequence is CASSEGRTVGTEAFF. DNA for the CDR3: TGTGCCAGCAGTGAAGGGAGGACAGTGGGCACTGAAGCTTTCTTT.